Shown below are 10 T cell receptor beta chains from a single sample sequenced in a study of human T cells and chemical hapten exposure. Time point in this sample: patch test 1, 2 weeks after DPC sensitization. Indicated treatment: therapeutic diphenylcyclopropenone sensitization with weekly scalp DPC. One entry per CDR3 protein, called by TCRdb with MiXCR from the RACE reads. The sample holds some 340,000 distinct CDR3 sequences, about 7% seen once. Material: whole blood, obtained in connection with sensitization to the hapten diphenylcyclopropenone (DPC). Receptor source: a woman aged 18-29 years with alopecia areata. Some clones in this sample may be carry-over from other donors' samples.

The chain uses TRBV18 and TRBJ1-2; 8 bases fit TRBD1. The CDR3 is made up of 17 amino acids. The germline V gene encodes CDR1 KGHSH and CDR2 LQKENI. With 2 bases clipped from V and 3 bases from J, the junction kept 11 bases outside the gene matches. CDR3 sequence (DNA): TGTGCCAGCTCACCAATCTCTAAAGGGACAGGAGACTATGGCTACACCTTC. The encoded protein is CASSPISKGTGDYGYTF.

This clonotype was picked up many times. V usage is TRBV15 and J usage is TRBJ2-7; TRBD1 matches 9 bases. Trimming took 0 bases from V and 0 from J; bases not matched to a gene: 9. The germline V gene encodes CDR1 LNHNV and CDR2 YYDKDF (reference sequence). The CDR3 sequence is 18 residues long. The CDR3 protein is CATSRDLQRQGVSYEQYF. The DNA of the CDR3 is TGTGCCACCAGCAGAGATCTTCAGAGACAGGGGGTCTCCTACGAGCAGTACTTC.

The sample holds a few counts of this clonotype. The rearrangement links TRBV6-5 to TRBJ2-7; TRBD2 matches 8 bases. Losses at the gene ends were 8 bases for V and 6 bases for J; bases not matched to a gene: 18. The germline V gene encodes CDR1 MNHEY and CDR2 SVGAGI. The CDR3 extends over 16 amino acids. The DNA for the CDR3 is TGTGCCAGCGCGGTTCGGGGGGGCCTAGGGTTCAGCGAGCAGTACTTC. Translation gives CASAVRGGLGFSEQYF.

This sequence joins TRBV4-3 and TRBJ1-6; D uncertain. The V end was cut by 4 bases, the J end by 7 bases, with 11 bases between. There are 14 residues in the CDR3. Per the germline V gene, CDR1 is LGHNA and CDR2 is YSLEER. CDR3 region: CASSPGRENSPLHF. Here the CDR3 DNA reads TGCGCCAGCAGCCCTGGGAGGGAGAATTCACCCCTCCACTTT.

CDR3 loop: CASSDQAPDRVVPQPQHF. The CDR3 region has the DNA TGTGCCAGCAGCGATCAAGCTCCTGACAGGGTGGTTCCTCAGCCCCAGCATTTT. The chain links TRBV12-3 or TRBV12-4 to TRBJ1-5; TRBD1 aligns across 7 bases. Unmatched junction bases numbered 20, after V lost 6 bases and J lost 6 bases. CDR3 length: 18 amino acids.

This chain joins TRBV6-2 or TRBV6-3 and TRBJ2-2; 10 positions match TRBD1. Per germline, CDR1 MNHEY and CDR2 SVGEGT. The CDR3 spans 15 residues. V shed 6 bases, J shed 6 bases, and the junction held 7 bases outside the gene matches. The CDR3 reads CASRPGQGIAGELFF. The CDR3 coding sequence is TGTGCCAGCAGGCCGGGACAGGGGATCGCCGGGGAGCTGTTTTTT.

This clonotype was detected a few times. The chain combines TRBV2 with TRBJ1-5; TRBD1 is a possible D gene (5 bases). The CDR3 extends over 13 amino acids. The V gene lost 4 bases and the J gene lost 9 bases, with 13 bases spanning the gap. Germline loops: CDR1 SNHLY, CDR2 FYNNEI. CDR3 loop: CASSVRRDAPQHF. CDR3 sequence (DNA): TGTGCCAGCAGTGTACGGAGGGACGCGCCCCAGCATTTT.

This clonotype was counted a few times. Here the CDR3 DNA reads TGTGCCAGCAGCCAAGATGGGGGGGTGGCTGGAAACACCATATATTTT. The encoded protein is CASSQDGGVAGNTIYF. The chain recombines TRBV3-1 with TRBJ1-3, with D perhaps TRBD1 (5 bases). The germline V and J ends were trimmed by 0 bases and 2 bases, with 11 bases remaining between them. The germline CDR1 and CDR2 sequences are LGHDT and YNNKEL (reference sequence). The CDR3 contains 16 residues.

In its sample, this clonotype was seen a few times. J is TRBJ2-2 and V is TRBV12-3 or TRBV12-4; 11 nucleotides align to TRBD2. V was clipped by 5 bases and J by 4 bases; unmatched bases: 6. This CDR3 is 16 amino acids long. The CDR3 protein is CASSVGTSGPTGELFF. The CDR3 nucleotides are TGTGCCAGCAGTGTCGGGACTAGCGGCCCCACCGGGGAGCTGTTTTTT.

This clonotype came up once. Mismatch with germline at one junction end may stem from a read error. V usage is TRBV11-1 and J usage is TRBJ2-1, with TRBD2 identical over 9 bases. The CDR3 spans 12 residues. From germline, CDR1 is SGHAT and CDR2 FQDESV (reference sequence). The CDR3 DNA is TGTGCCAGCAGCTCCAGCGGGGGGCCTCCGCTCTTC. Its translation is CASSSSGGPPLF.